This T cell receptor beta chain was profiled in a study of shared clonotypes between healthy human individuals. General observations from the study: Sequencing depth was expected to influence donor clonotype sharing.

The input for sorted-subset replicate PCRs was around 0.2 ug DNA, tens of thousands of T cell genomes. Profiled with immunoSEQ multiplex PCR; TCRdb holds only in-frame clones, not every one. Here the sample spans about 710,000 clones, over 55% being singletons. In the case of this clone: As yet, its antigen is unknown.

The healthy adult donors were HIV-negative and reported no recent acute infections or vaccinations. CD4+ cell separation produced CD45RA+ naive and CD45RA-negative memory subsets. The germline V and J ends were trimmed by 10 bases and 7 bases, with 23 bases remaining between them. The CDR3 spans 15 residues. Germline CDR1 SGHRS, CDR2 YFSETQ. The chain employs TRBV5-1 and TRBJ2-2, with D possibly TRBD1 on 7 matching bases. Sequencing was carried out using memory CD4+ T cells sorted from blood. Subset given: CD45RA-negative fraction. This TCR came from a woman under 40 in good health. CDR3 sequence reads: CAWKTDPRGDGELFF. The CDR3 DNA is TGCGCCTGGAAAACCGACCCCAGGGGGGACGGGGAGCTGTTTTTT.